Below are 9 T cell receptor beta chains sequenced from a single sample in a study of T cell changes during pregnancy in multiple sclerosis. The repertoire was sequenced with immunoSEQ multiplex PCR; TCRdb's copy has only in-frame clones and lacks some. The sample gives about 79,000 clones, about 93% of which show up once; more than 0.45% is in the top ten. This material consisted of CD4+ T cells from peripheral blood mononuclear cells, taken in the second trimester of pregnancy. The source is a female donor with multiple sclerosis, enrolled in a pregnancy study.

V is TRBV7-2 and J is TRBJ2-3; 7 bases match TRBD2. Germline CDR1 SGHTA, CDR2 FQGNSA. V gave up 3 bases and J gave up 2 bases; unmatched junction bases: 5. This CDR3 is built from 15 residues. The CDR3 loop reads CASSLGGSLTDTQYF. For the CDR3, the DNA is TGTGCCAGCAGCTTGGGGGGGAGCCTCACAGATACGCAGTATTTT. The variable domain in full, completed from reference TRBV7-2 and TRBJ2-3, reads GAGVSQSPSNKVTEKGKDVELRCDPISGHTALYWYRQSLGQGLEFLIYFQGNSAPDKSGLPSDRFSAERTGGSVSTLTIQRTQQEDSAVYLCASSLGGSLTDTQYFGPGTRLTVL.

The chain employs TRBV13 and TRBJ2-7; possible D gene TRBD1, 6 bases. CDR3 size: 13 residues. V dropped 6 bases and J dropped 3 bases, with 12 bases sitting between them. Germline values: CDR1 PRHDT, CDR2 FYEKMQ (reference sequence). In DNA form, the CDR3 reads TGTGCCAGCAGAGGGGCAGGGGTCTACGAGCAGTACTTC. This encodes CASRGAGVYEQYF. The variable domain in full, completed from reference TRBV13 and TRBJ2-7, reads AAGVIQSPRHLIKEKRETATLKCYPIPRHDTVYWYQQGPGQDPQFLISFYEKMQSDKGSIPDRFSAQQFSDYHSELNMSSLELGDSALYFCASRGAGVYEQYFGPGTRLTVT.

This clone showed up just once. This rearrangement joins TRBV28 to TRBJ2-3; TRBD2 matches 16 bases. After removal of 5 bases from V and 4 bases from J, the junction contained 9 bases not matched to a gene. The germline gives CDR1 MDHEN, CDR2 SYDVKM. The CDR3 runs to 18 residues. The CDR3 DNA sequence: TGTGCCAGCAGTATACTAGGGACTAGCGGGAGGGCAGCAGATACGCAGTATTTT. As protein: CASSILGTSGRAADTQYF.

V is TRBV7-9 and J is TRBJ2-1; a weak D match, TRBD2 (5 bases). In germline, CDR1 is SEHNR, CDR2 FQNEAQ (reference sequence). The CDR3 runs to 14 residues. Trimming pared 7 bases from V and 0 bases from J, leaving 10 bases between. The CDR3 bases are TGTGCCAGCAACCTAGCCGGCTCCTACAATGAGCAGTTCTTC. It translates to CASNLAGSYNEQFF.

The V gene is TRBV6-5, the J gene TRBJ1-2; possibly TRBD1 for D (5 bases). V was cut by 5 bases and J by 2 bases, with 9 bases left in between. The germline V gene encodes CDR1 MNHEY and CDR2 SVGAGI. CDR3 length: 13 amino acids. This CDR3 reads CASSRDWNYGYTF. CDR3 coding DNA: TGTGCCAGCAGTAGGGACTGGAACTATGGCTACACCTTC.

The table lists this clone with a few counts. The chain carries TRBV4-1 and TRBJ1-6; TRBD1 agrees at 8 bases. The CDR3 sequence is 16 residues long. V trimming: 1 base; J trimming: 10 bases; junction bases outside the gene matches: 9. Germline CDR1 reads MGHRA; CDR2 reads YSYEKL. The CDR3 DNA reads TGCGCCAGCAGCCAAGCACCCGACAGGGGTACGTCACCCCTCCACTTT. This encodes CASSQAPDRGTSPLHF.

J is TRBJ2-7 and V is TRBV10-3; D may be TRBD2 (5 bases). The V end lost 10 bases, the J end lost 2 bases, and 18 bases lay between the germline ends. This CDR3 contains 14 residues. Germline CDR1 and CDR2: ENHRY and SYGVKD. In DNA, the CDR3 is TGTGCCACCTCTACTTCTGGAGCGGCCTACGAGCAGTACTTC. Its protein product is CATSTSGAAYEQYF.

The J gene is TRBJ2-7, the V gene TRBV10-3; possible D gene TRBD2, 7 bases. With 6 bases removed from V and 0 bases from J, the gap between germline ends came to 15 bases. The CDR3 is made up of 15 amino acids. CDR1 is ENHRY and CDR2 is SYGVKD in the germline V gene. CDR3 sequence (DNA): TGTGCCATCAGCTCTAGCGGAGGGGGCTCCTACGAGCAGTACTTC. Translation gives CAISSSGGGSYEQYF.

The chain uses TRBV7-9 and TRBJ1-1; 7 positions match TRBD1. CDR3 size: 14 residues. Per the germline V gene, CDR1 is SEHNR and CDR2 is FQNEAQ (reference sequence). J was trimmed by 2 bases and V by 5 bases; bases with no gene match: 5. CDR3 bases: TGTGCCAGCAGCCACAGGACAGGAAACACTGAAGCTTTCTTT. Protein: CASSHRTGNTEAFF.